These 27 T cell receptor beta chains were sequenced from one sample in a study of CD8+ T cells in alopecia areata. In each case, RNA was isolated and then reverse transcribed into cDNA as the sequencing template. TCRdb's table, derived via immunoSEQ multiplex PCR, lists solely in-frame clones and lacks some. There are approximately 200,000 clones in the sample; 45% to 65% occur only once, and approximately 3.3% lies in the top ten. Treatment: oral pan-JAK inhibitor, 5-10 mg twice daily. Sequences were derived from CD4+ T cells sorted from blood, sampled at week 4, from a patient treated with tofacitinib. Receptors originate from a human donor with alopecia areata.

The chain uses TRBV7-2 and TRBJ2-7, with D unclear. V was pared by 4 bases and J by 5 bases, with 15 bases between. The germline V gene has CDR1 SGHTA and CDR2 FQGNSA. The length of the CDR3 is 14 residues. CDR3 region: CASSSPGKVDEQYF. In DNA form, the CDR3 reads TGTGCCAGCAGCTCCCCTGGGAAAGTGGACGAGCAGTACTTC.

The sample holds a few counts of this clone. This chain joins TRBV7-6 and TRBJ2-1; the D gene is possibly TRBD1 (5 bases). The CDR3 sequence is 15 residues long. V gave up 1 base and J gave up 5 bases, with 12 bases separating them. Germline V gene lookup returns CDR1 SGHVS and CDR2 FNYEAQ. The CDR3 DNA sequence: TGTGCCAGCAGCTTAGGCCTTGGGGCTCACAATGAGCAGTTCTTC. This sequence encodes CASSLGLGAHNEQFF.

This rearrangement joins TRBV13 to TRBJ2-5, with 7 bases that match TRBD2. Losses at the gene ends were 4 bases for V and 5 bases for J; bases not matched to a gene: 7. Per germline, CDR1 PRHDT and CDR2 FYEKMQ (reference sequence). The CDR3 is 14 residues long. CDR3 sequence: CASSSSAGSETQYF. As DNA, the CDR3 is TGTGCCAGCAGCTCCTCAGCGGGGAGCGAGACCCAGTACTTC.

This clone occurred once. The chain carries TRBV29-1 and TRBJ2-1, with D possibly TRBD2 on 5 matching bases. Between the trimmed V and J ends, which lost 4 bases and 2 bases, there was a span of 15 bases. The germline gives CDR1 SQVTM, CDR2 ANQGSEA. The CDR3 spans 15 residues. CDR3 sequence: CSVVRLEGTYNEQFF. Written as DNA, the CDR3 is TGCAGCGTTGTTCGGCTTGAGGGTACCTACAATGAGCAGTTCTTC.

This clone was observed once. This chain joins TRBV5-1 and TRBJ2-6, with 8 bases matching TRBD1. Trimming took 3 bases from V and 0 from J; bases not matched to a gene: 11. Germline V gene lookup returns CDR1 SGHRS and CDR2 YFSETQ. This CDR3 comprises 19 residues. The CDR3 is CASSYRRAGGVSGANVLTF. The CDR3 DNA reads TGCGCCAGCAGCTACCGGAGGGCAGGGGGCGTCTCTGGGGCCAACGTCCTGACTTTC. Looking up the rest from reference TRBV5-1 and TRBJ2-6 gives the full variable domain: KAGVTQTPRYLIKTRGQQVTLSCSPISGHRSVSWYQQTPGQGLQFLFEYFSETQRNKGNFPGRFSGRQFSNSRSEMNVSTLELGDSALYLCASSYRRAGGVSGANVLTFGAGSRLTVL.

This chain's CDR3 is CSVLDTRRTDTQYF. CDR3 coding DNA: TGCAGCGTGTTGGACACAAGACGCACAGATACGCAGTATTTT. The chain joins TRBV29-1 to TRBJ2-3; D possibly corresponds to TRBD1 (5 bases). V was clipped by 6 bases and J by 1 base, with 14 bases between them. The CDR3 consists of 14 residues. Germline CDR1 SQVTM, CDR2 ANQGSEA.

This clone appeared a few times. The chain recombines TRBV30 with TRBJ1-1; no clear D. With 0 bases removed from V and 1 base from J, the gap between germline ends came to 9 bases. There are 14 residues in the CDR3. Germline V gene lookup returns CDR1 GTSNPN and CDR2 SVGIG (reference sequence). CDR3 sequence: CAWSVRWENTEAFF. CDR3 DNA: TGTGCCTGGAGTGTGAGGTGGGAGAACACTGAAGCTTTCTTT.

J is TRBJ1-4 and V is TRBV9; TRBD1 might be the D (5 bases). Germline V lookup: CDR1 SGDLS, CDR2 YYNGEE. The CDR3 runs to 14 residues. V lost 4 bases and J lost 5, with 12 bases in between. CDR3 in amino acids: CASSRDSRNEKLFF. As DNA, the CDR3 is TGTGCCAGCAGCCGCGACAGCCGGAATGAAAAACTGTTTTTT.

V is TRBV5-6 and J is TRBJ1-6, with D uncertain. Germline CDR1 and CDR2: SGHDT and YYEEEE. V was trimmed by 2 bases and J by 10 bases, leaving 7 bases between them. There are 12 residues in the CDR3. The CDR3 sequence is CASSLRNSPLHF. CDR3 in DNA: TGTGCCAGCAGCTTAAGGAACTCACCCCTCCACTTT.

The chain carries TRBV30 and TRBJ2-1; D uncertain. The CDR3 runs 12 residues. Trimming removed 2 bases at V and 5 bases at J, with 7 bases between. The germline CDR1 and CDR2 sequences are GTSNPN and SVGIG (reference sequence). The CDR3 region has the DNA TGTGCCTGGAGTTCTGGTAACAATGAGCAGTTCTTC. This codes for CAWSSGNNEQFF.

The chain couples TRBV19 to TRBJ2-4; 9 bases agree with TRBD2. CDR3 length equals 16 residues. The germline V gene encodes CDR1 LNHDA and CDR2 SQIVND (reference sequence). V trimming: 5 bases; J trimming: 0 bases; junction bases outside the gene matches: 5. The CDR3 DNA follows: TGTGCCAGTAGTTCCGAGACTAGCGGAGCCAAAAACATTCAGTACTTC. Amino acid sequence: CASSSETSGAKNIQYF. The variable domain in full, completed from reference TRBV19 and TRBJ2-4, reads DGGITQSPKYLFRKEGQNVTLSCEQNLNHDAMYWYRQDPGQGLRLIYYSQIVNDFQKGDIAEGYSVSREKKESFPLTVTSAQKNPTAFYLCASSSETSGAKNIQYFGAGTRLSVL.

This clone was picked up one time. This chain links TRBV28 with TRBJ2-1; tentatively, D is TRBD1 or TRBD2 (6 bases each). This CDR3 comprises 15 residues. CDR1 and CDR2 from the germline V gene are MDHEN and SYDVKM. Deletions cut 10 bases from V and 8 bases from J, with 24 bases between. CDR3 bases: TGTGCCACATCACAAAGGACGGGGGCCGGCGATGAGCAGTTCTTC. Protein sequence: CATSQRTGAGDEQFF.

In this sample, this clone turned up a few times. V and J are TRBV7-6 and TRBJ2-3, with 7 nucleotides matching TRBD1. CDR3 length equals 15 residues. J lost 1 base, V lost 1 base, and 2 bases had no gene match. Germline V gives CDR1 SGHVS, CDR2 FNYEAQ. CDR3 in DNA: TGTGCCAGCAGCTTAGGACAGGGCGGCACAGATACGCAGTATTTT. Translation gives CASSLGQGGTDTQYF. Drawing the rest from reference TRBV7-6 and TRBJ2-3, the complete variable domain is GAGVSQSPRYKVTKRGQDVALRCDPISGHVSLYWYRQALGQGPEFLTYFNYEAQQDKSGLPNDRFSAERPEGSISTLTIQRTEQRDSAMYRCASSLGQGGTDTQYFGPGTRLTVL.

V is TRBV2 and J is TRBJ1-1; 8 bases map to TRBD1. Germline V gene sequence: CDR1 SNHLY, CDR2 FYNNEI. The CDR3 runs 13 residues. J gave up 4 bases and V 6 bases, and 4 bases lay outside the gene matches. This CDR3 reads CASRITGGTEAFF. DNA for the CDR3: TGTGCCAGCAGGATAACAGGGGGCACTGAAGCTTTCTTT. The whole variable domain, remainder taken from reference TRBV2 and TRBJ1-1, is EPEVTQTPSHQVTQMGQEVILRCVPISNHLYFYWYRQILGQKVEFLVSFYNNEISEKSEIFDDQFSVERPDGSNFTLKIRSTKLEDSAMYFCASRITGGTEAFFGQGTRLTVV.

V is TRBV29-1 and J is TRBJ1-5, with TRBD1 as a possible D gene (6 bases). The CDR3 spans 16 residues. Trimming removed 4 bases from V and 5 bases from J, with 21 bases in between. The germline V gene encodes CDR1 SQVTM and CDR2 ANQGSEA. CDR3 amino acids: CSVVPTGGARDQPQHF. The CDR3 DNA reads TGCAGCGTTGTTCCAACGGGGGGGGCGAGGGATCAGCCCCAGCATTTT. The full variable domain, completed using reference TRBV29-1 and TRBJ1-5, is SAVISQKPSRDICQRGTSLTIQCQVDSQVTMMFWYRQQPGQSLTLIATANQGSEATYESGFVIDKFPISRPNLTFSTLTVSNMSPEDSSIYLCSVVPTGGARDQPQHFGDGTRLSIL.

This chain links TRBV9 with TRBJ1-2; perhaps TRBD1 as D (6 bases). Germline-derived CDR1 and CDR2 are SGDLS and YYNGEE. Trimming pared 0 bases from V and 4 bases from J, leaving 13 bases between. The CDR3 runs 15 residues. The chain's CDR3 is CASSVDAGAAYGYTF. The CDR3 bases are TGTGCCAGCAGCGTAGACGCAGGGGCTGCCTATGGCTACACCTTC.

The chain couples TRBV7-9 to TRBJ2-5; 7 bases agree with TRBD1. The germline gives CDR1 SEHNR, CDR2 FQNEAQ (reference sequence). V trimming: 9 bases; J trimming: 0 bases; junction bases outside the gene matches: 4. The CDR3 totals 13 residues. The CDR3 DNA sequence: TGTGCCAGTAGACAGGGATACCAAGAGACCCAGTACTTC. This encodes CASRQGYQETQYF.

The table lists this clone with a few counts. The rearrangement joins TRBV7-9 to TRBJ2-3; possible D gene TRBD2, 6 bases. Trimming cost V 4 bases and J 3 bases, with 8 bases left between them. The CDR3 is made up of 13 amino acids. Germline CDR1 SEHNR, CDR2 FQNEAQ (reference sequence). This CDR3 reads CASSSLATDTQYF. CDR3 sequence (DNA): TGTGCCAGCAGCTCCCTAGCGACAGATACGCAGTATTTT. Supplemented by reference TRBV7-9 and TRBJ2-3, the full variable domain reads DTGVSQNPRHKITKRGQNVTFRCDPISEHNRLYWYRQTLGQGPEFLTYFQNEAQLEKSRLLSDRFSAERPKGSFSTLEIQRTEQGDSAMYLCASSSLATDTQYFGPGTRLTVL.

The chain joins TRBV5-1 to TRBJ1-6; 8 bases align to TRBD1. The junction had 7 bases not matched to a gene; V was cut back by 4 bases and J by 10 bases. Germline assignment: CDR1 SGHRS and CDR2 YFSETQ. There are 14 residues in the CDR3. CDR3 region: CASSTGTGGSPLHF. Written as DNA, the CDR3 is TGCGCCAGCAGCACCGGGACAGGTGGCTCACCCCTCCACTTT.

This clone occurred a few times. The chain couples TRBV9 to TRBJ1-2; 7 bases are a match to TRBD1. V was clipped by 3 bases and J by 3 bases; unmatched bases: 5. Per germline, CDR1 SGDLS and CDR2 YYNGEE. This CDR3 comprises 14 residues. CDR3 sequence reads: CASSAGDRDYGYTF. DNA of the CDR3: TGTGCCAGCAGCGCAGGGGACAGAGACTATGGCTACACCTTC.

The chain couples TRBV7-8 to TRBJ1-5, with TRBD1 identical over 12 bases. The CDR3 is made up of 18 amino acids. Germline CDR1 reads SGHVS; CDR2 reads FQNEAQ. V dropped 5 bases and J dropped 0; count of bases not matched to a gene: 8. CDR3 sequence reads: CASSHRDRGLYSNQPQHF. CDR3 sequence (DNA): TGTGCCAGCAGCCACCGGGACAGGGGGCTTTATAGCAATCAGCCCCAGCATTTT.

The V gene is TRBV30, the J gene TRBJ1-5, with D tentatively TRBD1 (6 bases). The V and J ends lost 3 bases and 7 bases respectively, with 13 bases between them. Germline V lookup: CDR1 GTSNPN, CDR2 SVGIG (reference sequence). The CDR3 runs 13 residues. The CDR3 protein is CAWSEGVGQPQHF. DNA for the CDR3: TGTGCCTGGAGCGAGGGGGTCGGCCAGCCCCAGCATTTT.

V usage is TRBV7-2 and J usage is TRBJ2-2; TRBD1 matches at 7 bases. This CDR3 has 15 amino acids. Germline V gives CDR1 SGHTA, CDR2 FQGNSA. V gave up 1 base and J gave up 1 base; unmatched junction bases: 0. The CDR3 sequence is CASSLDRGNTGELFF. As DNA, the CDR3 is TGTGCCAGCAGCTTAGACAGGGGGAACACCGGGGAGCTGTTTTTT. Variable domain in full (rest from reference TRBV7-2 and TRBJ2-2): GAGVSQSPSNKVTEKGKDVELRCDPISGHTALYWYRQSLGQGLEFLIYFQGNSAPDKSGLPSDRFSAERTGGSVSTLTIQRTQQEDSAVYLCASSLDRGNTGELFFGEGSRLTVL.

The chain joins TRBV30 to TRBJ1-1; 8 bases map to TRBD1. This CDR3 is built from 15 residues. The germline CDR1 and CDR2 sequences are GTSNPN and SVGIG (reference sequence). The J segment lost 4 bases and the V segment lost 0 bases, leaving 7 bases of the junction unmatched. The CDR3 region has the DNA TGTGCCTGGAGTGTCGGACAGGGATGGGTCACTGAAGCTTTCTTT. As protein: CAWSVGQGWVTEAFF.

This chain joins TRBV19 and TRBJ2-3; 8 bases line up with TRBD1. This CDR3 contains 12 residues. Germline V gene lookup returns CDR1 LNHDA and CDR2 SQIVND (reference sequence). The V segment lost 9 bases and the J segment 4 bases; nucleotides outside the gene matches: 3. CDR3 loop: CASGQGPDTQYF. CDR3 DNA sequence: TGTGCCAGCGGACAGGGCCCAGATACGCAGTATTTT.

The table lists this clone with a few counts. V and J are TRBV25-1 and TRBJ1-1; weak D call: TRBD1 (5 bases). Germline CDR1 is MGHDK and CDR2 is SYGVNS. V dropped 1 base and J dropped 3 bases, with 9 bases sitting between them. The CDR3 loop spans 14 amino acids. CDR3 loop: CASSESPGDTEAFF. The CDR3 nucleotides read TGTGCCAGCAGTGAATCCCCGGGGGACACTGAAGCTTTCTTT. Drawing the rest from reference TRBV25-1 and TRBJ1-1, the complete variable domain is EADIYQTPRYLVIGTGKKITLECSQTMGHDKMYWYQQDPGMELHLIHYSYGVNSTEKGDLSSESTVSRIRTEHFPLTLESARPSHTSQYLCASSESPGDTEAFFGQGTRLTVV.

This chain joins TRBV27 and TRBJ1-2; D remains unclear. CDR3 size: 13 residues. V shed 5 bases and J shed 5 bases, with 12 bases lying between them. Germline-derived CDR1 and CDR2 are MNHEY and SMNVEV (reference sequence). The CDR3 coding sequence is TGTGCCAGCAGTCCCGGAAGGGATTATGGCTACACCTTC. Its translation is CASSPGRDYGYTF.